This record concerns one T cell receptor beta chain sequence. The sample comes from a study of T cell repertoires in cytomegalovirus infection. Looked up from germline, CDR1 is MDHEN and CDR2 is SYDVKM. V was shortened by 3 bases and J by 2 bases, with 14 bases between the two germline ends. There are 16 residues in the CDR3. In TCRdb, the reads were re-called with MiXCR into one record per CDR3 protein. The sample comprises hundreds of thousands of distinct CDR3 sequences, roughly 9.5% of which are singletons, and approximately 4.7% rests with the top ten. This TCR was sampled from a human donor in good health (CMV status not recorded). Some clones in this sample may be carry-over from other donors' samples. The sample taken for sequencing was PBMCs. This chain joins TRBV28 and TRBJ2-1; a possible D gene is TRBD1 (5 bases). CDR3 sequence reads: CASSFGGAPTYNEQFF. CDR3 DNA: TGTGCCAGCAGTTTTGGTGGGGCACCCACCTACAATGAGCAGTTCTTC. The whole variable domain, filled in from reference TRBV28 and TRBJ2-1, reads DVKVTQSSRYLVKRTGEKVFLECVQDMDHENMFWYRQDPGLGLRLIYFSYDVKMKEKGDIPEGYSVSREKKERFSLILESASTNQTSMYLCASSFGGAPTYNEQFFGPGTRLTVL.